The clone carrying this T cell receptor (beta chain) was counted ten times or more. The sample belongs to a study of identical twins. A universal primer site was created by template switching, with the cDNA bearing unique molecular identifiers. TCRdb independently ran MiXCR on the 5' RACE reads; one entry per CDR3 protein. This table has more than 400,000 distinct CDR3 sequences, 12% to 15% appearing once. Germline V CDR1 and CDR2: SGHRS, YFSETQ. The CDR3 has 14 amino acids. Losses at the gene ends were 4 bases for V and 6 bases for J; bases not matched to a gene: 2. This sample was shared with a second study, whose subject was yellow fever vaccine responses in identical twins.

Specimen: CD4+ T cells sorted from blood. The sequence was collected from a woman younger than 35 in good health. V and J are TRBV5-1 and TRBJ2-7; TRBD2 agrees at 15 bases. The CDR3 nucleotides are TGCGCCAGCAGCCAGGGACTAGCGGGAGGCGAGCAGTACTTC. This codes for CASSQGLAGGEQYF.